These T cell receptor beta chains were read from a single sample in a study of shared T cell receptors in the human thymus. TCRdb's copy holds only in-frame clones and misses some; the assay was immunoSEQ multiplex PCR. The data show hundreds of thousands of clones, approximately 80% seen once. This sample was shared with a second study, whose subject was human thymus T cells.

The specimen sequenced was thymocytes. The receptors derive from a boy younger than two with a congenital heart defect. CDR3s leave out the opening cysteine and the closing phenylalanine or tryptophan. Fields, in order: V gene, J gene, D gene, clone size, CDR3 protein. D genes are given only for firm matches. Clone size, where shown, is once, few, many, or a class for clones that have expanded.

TRBV6-7	TRBJ2-5	NA	NA	ASSYSNLEGQETQY
TRBV19	TRBJ2-2	NA	few	ASMAGSLTGELF
TRBV27	TRBJ2-7	TRBD1	NA	ASSLSRGPGQY
TRBV5-1	TRBJ2-5	NA	NA	ASSAGPQGVRIGETQY
TRBV5-4	TRBJ2-5	TRBD2	NA	ASSSGLAEETQY
TRBV4-3	TRBJ2-3	NA	few	ASSQFRGPRLSSTDTQY
TRBV30	TRBJ2-7	TRBD2	once	AWMGLAAYEQY
TRBV5-4	TRBJ2-7	TRBD1	once	ASSRPGDRGSYEQY
TRBV15	TRBJ1-2	NA	NA	ATSRELGTPGYT
TRBV30	TRBJ2-5	NA	once	AWGGETQY
TRBV14	TRBJ2-7	NA	NA	ASSHGHTRAYEQY
TRBV5-1	TRBJ2-7	TRBD1	NA	ASSHEVGGHEQY
TRBV28	TRBJ2-5	NA	NA	ASSLAGFQETQY
TRBV30	TRBJ2-2	NA	NA	AWSVPGAITGELF
TRBV6-4	TRBJ2-1	TRBD2	NA	ASSESGSSYNEQF
TRBV5-6	TRBJ2-3	TRBD2	NA	ASSLAGGGGTDTQY
TRBV5-1	TRBJ2-1	TRBD2	NA	ASSSVGTSELEQF
TRBV4-3	TRBJ2-7	TRBD2	few	ASSQSALAGGQTPYEQY
TRBV4-1	TRBJ2-1	TRBD1	NA	ASSQGQGERNEQF
TRBV7-6	TRBJ2-5	TRBD2	NA	ASSLDGTSGAQETQY
TRBV25-1	TRBJ1-2	TRBD1	few	ASSEGRTGDVNYGYT
TRBV2	TRBJ2-5	TRBD1	NA	ASRDLGQGMQETQY
TRBV7-9	TRBJ2-7	TRBD1	NA	ASSKRQGLSSGEQY
TRBV12-5	TRBJ2-7	TRBD2	NA	AARGSGYEQY
TRBV25-1	TRBJ2-4	TRBD1	NA	ASSAGTGPPKNIQY
TRBV7-2	TRBJ1-5	NA	NA	ASSLAAGVQPQH
TRBV4-2	TRBJ2-3	NA	NA	ASSQETLSLSTDTQY
TRBV4-1	TRBJ2-3	NA	NA	ASSQPSSTDTQY
TRBV7-2	TRBJ2-7	NA	NA	ASSLQVQGLYEQY
TRBV4-3	TRBJ1-1	NA	NA	ASSLLGKEMRGTEAF
TRBV27	TRBJ2-2	TRBD1	NA	ASRRGVQGTGELF
TRBV7-2	TRBJ2-1	TRBD2	NA	ASSLGLAHEQF
TRBV5-3	TRBJ2-2	NA	NA	AQGPRRHTGELF
TRBV25-1	TRBJ1-2	NA	few	ASSPRSGEVPNYGYT
TRBV4-1	TRBJ2-2	TRBD2	few	ASSLTQREAVGELF
TRBV5-4	TRBJ2-1	NA	NA	ASSPPGLNNEQF
TRBV2	TRBJ1-2	TRBD1	once	ASSEGPGTANYGYT
TRBV5-6	TRBJ2-6	NA	NA	ASSLVWGRRSSGANVLT
TRBV19	TRBJ1-2	NA	once	ASSPSPRDGYT
TRBV7-2	TRBJ2-3	TRBD1	once	ASSSEGQGRVTDTQY
TRBV5-6	TRBJ1-6	NA	once	ASSLAIENNSPLH
TRBV10-2	TRBJ2-3	TRBD2	NA	ASSLGTSGADTQY
TRBV9	TRBJ2-1	NA	NA	ASSEPIEGDEQF
TRBV19	TRBJ2-7	NA	NA	ATRHLYEQY
TRBV14	TRBJ1-4	NA	NA	ASSPPGRNEKLF
TRBV18	TRBJ2-3	TRBD2	NA	ASSRLAGGPTDTQY
TRBV14	TRBJ2-2	NA	NA	ASSQDRGSELF
TRBV6-1	TRBJ2-7	TRBD2	NA	ASSEGKVRDYKQY
TRBV13	TRBJ1-2	TRBD1	NA	ASSLLTGLGYT
TRBV10-1	TRBJ2-3	TRBD2	NA	ASSEWGLAGGAISDTQY
TRBV5-6	TRBJ2-1	TRBD2	few	ASSMGLAGGYNEQF